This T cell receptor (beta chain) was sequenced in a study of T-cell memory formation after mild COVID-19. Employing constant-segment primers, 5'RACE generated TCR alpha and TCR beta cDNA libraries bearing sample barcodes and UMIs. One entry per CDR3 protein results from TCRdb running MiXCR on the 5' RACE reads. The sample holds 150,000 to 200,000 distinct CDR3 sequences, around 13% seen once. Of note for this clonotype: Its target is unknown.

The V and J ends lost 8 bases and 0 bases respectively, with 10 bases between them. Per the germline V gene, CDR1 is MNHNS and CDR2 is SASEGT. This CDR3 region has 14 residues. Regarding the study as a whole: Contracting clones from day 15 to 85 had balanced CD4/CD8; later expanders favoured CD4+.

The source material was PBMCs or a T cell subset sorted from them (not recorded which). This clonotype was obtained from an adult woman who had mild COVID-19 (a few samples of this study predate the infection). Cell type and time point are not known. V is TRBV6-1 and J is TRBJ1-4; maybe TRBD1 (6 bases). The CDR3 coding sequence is TGTGCCAGCGGCAGACAGGCAACTAATGAAAAACTGTTTTTT. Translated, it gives CASGRQATNEKLFF.